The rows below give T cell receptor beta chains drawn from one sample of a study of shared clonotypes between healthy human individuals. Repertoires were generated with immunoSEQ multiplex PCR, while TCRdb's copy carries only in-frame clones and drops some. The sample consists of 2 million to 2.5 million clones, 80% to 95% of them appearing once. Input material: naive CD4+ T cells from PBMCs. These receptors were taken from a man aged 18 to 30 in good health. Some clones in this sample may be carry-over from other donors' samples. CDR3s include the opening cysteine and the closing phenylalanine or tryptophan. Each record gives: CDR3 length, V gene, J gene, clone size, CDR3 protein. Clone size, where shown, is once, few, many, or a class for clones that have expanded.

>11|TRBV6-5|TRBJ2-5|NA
CASSNVETQYF
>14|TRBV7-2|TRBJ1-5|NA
CASSPRDGDQPQHF
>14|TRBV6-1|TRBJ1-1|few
CASSPQPENTEAFF
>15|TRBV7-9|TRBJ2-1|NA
CASSLVGAFYNEQFF
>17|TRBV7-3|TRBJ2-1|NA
CASSPLRGRGSYNEQFF
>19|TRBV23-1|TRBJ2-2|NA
CASSQRTSLQGPGAGELFF
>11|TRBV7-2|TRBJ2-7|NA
CASSLEYEQYF
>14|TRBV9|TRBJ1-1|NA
CASSVVQGDTEAFF
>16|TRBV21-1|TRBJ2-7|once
CASSKRRTGGSNEQYF
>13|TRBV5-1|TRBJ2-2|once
CASSYRETGELFF
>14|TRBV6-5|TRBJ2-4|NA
CASSAGAGGHIQYF
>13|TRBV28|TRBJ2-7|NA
CASSLGGFYEQYF
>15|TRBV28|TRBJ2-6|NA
CASSPGRDWANVLTF
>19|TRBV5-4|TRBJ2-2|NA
CASSPSSLKGLAVTGELFF
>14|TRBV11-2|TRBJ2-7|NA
CASSWTSGITRQYF
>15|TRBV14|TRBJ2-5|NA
CASSQDFLVKETQYF
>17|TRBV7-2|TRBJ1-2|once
CASSLFSPLSGYYGYTF
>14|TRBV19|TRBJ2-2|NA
CASSIDRGTGELFF
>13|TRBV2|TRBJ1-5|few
CARNRDSNQPQHF
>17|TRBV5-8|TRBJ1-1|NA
CASSPYRQTGGNTEAFF
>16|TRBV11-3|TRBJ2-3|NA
CASSLGASVSTDTQYF
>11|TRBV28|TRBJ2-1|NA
CASKSYNEQFF
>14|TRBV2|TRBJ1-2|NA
CASNMIAANYGYTF
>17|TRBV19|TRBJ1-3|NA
CASSIVWGTSSGNTIYF
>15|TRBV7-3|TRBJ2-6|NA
CASSVRGTGANVLTF
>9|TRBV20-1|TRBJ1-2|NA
CSARDSRAF
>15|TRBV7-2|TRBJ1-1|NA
CASSSRTGWNTEAFF
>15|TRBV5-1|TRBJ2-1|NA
CASSSGGSSYNEQFF
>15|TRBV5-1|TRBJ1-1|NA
CASSLGSGHLSIPFF
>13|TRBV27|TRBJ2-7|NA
CASSLMTGIEQYF
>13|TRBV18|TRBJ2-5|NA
CASSTGTVETQYF
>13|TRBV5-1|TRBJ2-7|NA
CASSLLAGYEQYF
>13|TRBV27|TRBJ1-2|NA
CASRATQGTGYTF
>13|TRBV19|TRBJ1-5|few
CASSRGLGQPQHF
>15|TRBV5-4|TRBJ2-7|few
CASSPRTSGIYEQYF
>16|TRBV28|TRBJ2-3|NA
CASSFSVAESTDTQYF
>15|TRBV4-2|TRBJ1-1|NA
CASSQETAGNTEAFF
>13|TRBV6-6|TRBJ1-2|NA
CASSLKEVLGYTF
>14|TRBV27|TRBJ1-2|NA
CASSFTGAGYGYTF
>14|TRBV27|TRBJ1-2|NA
CASSLTGGGYGYTF
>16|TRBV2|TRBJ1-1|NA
CASSHGQGWRITEAFF
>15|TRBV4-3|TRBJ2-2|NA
CASSQSYSNTGELFF
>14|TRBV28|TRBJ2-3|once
CASSQIAGADTQYF
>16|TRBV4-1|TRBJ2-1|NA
CASSQPTSGSRNEQFF